This is a list of T cell receptor beta chains from one sample in a study of control samples from healthy donors and cancer patients. Produced via immunoSEQ multiplex PCR; TCRdb's table is partial and in-frame only. The sample holds 35,000 to 55,000 clones; about three quarters are singletons and the top ten take 15% to 20%. Sequenced input: formalin-fixed, paraffin-embedded tissue. These receptors were collected from a male donor with melanoma. The CDR3 runs from the conserved cysteine through the conserved F or W.

TRBJ2-7 | TRBV6-2/TRBV6-3 | CASSSLYEQYF
TRBJ1-4 | TRBV5-5 | CASSSLGGLGEKLFF
TRBJ1-4 | TRBV7-7 | CASGRGMGEKLFF
TRBJ2-1 | TRBV18 | CASSKGLADYNEQFF
TRBJ2-1 | TRBV7-8 | CASSPASAGTYNEQFF
TRBJ2-7 | TRBV18 | CASSPPAGSLGEQYF
TRBJ2-2 | TRBV6-5 | CASSRQGATGELFF
TRBJ1-2 | TRBV7-3 | CASSLTPMSNYGYTF
TRBJ1-1 | TRBV18 | CASSPVSLNTEAFF
TRBJ1-4 | TRBV28 | CASSSPSAATNEKLFF
TRBJ2-3 | TRBV5-1 | CASSSGTSTDTQYF
TRBJ2-5 | TRBV29-1 | CSALGQVETQYF
TRBJ2-7 | TRBV3-1/TRBV3-2 | CASSQVSMGGAFEQYF
TRBJ1-2 | TRBV29-1 | CSVPLGRGGRGYTF
TRBJ1-4 | TRBV11-2 | CASSLSMTVEKLFF
TRBJ2-7 | TRBV19 | CASSLGQGVYF
TRBJ1-5 | TRBV18 | CASSPGGSNQPQHF
TRBJ2-3 | TRBV7-8 | CASSGLDTQYF
TRBJ2-3 | TRBV5-6 | CASSPPVGSGRRGTDTQYF
TRBJ1-1 | TRBV3-1/TRBV3-2 | CASSQRGRATEAFF
TRBJ1-2 | TRBV5-8 | CASSSGQGALGYTF
TRBJ2-7 | TRBV4-1 | CASSQRLAGPYEQYF
TRBJ2-3 | TRBV3-1/TRBV3-2 | CASSQNILAGEGRDTQYF
TRBJ2-7 | TRBV21-1 | CASSKGLAENTYEQYF
TRBJ1-1 | TRBV7-2 | CASSPPADEAFF
TRBJ1-2 | TRBV10-3 | CAISESVGPGGYTF
TRBJ2-1 | TRBV6-5 | CASIQGGQGRDEQFF
TRBJ2-7 | TRBV28 | CASRTSGLEQYF
TRBJ2-3 | TRBV19 | CASSKGTSGRAEDTQYF
TRBJ2-1 | TRBV18 | CASSPTRLTNEQFF
TRBJ2-1 | TRBV2 | CASSVRLDNEQFF
TRBJ1-5 | TRBV2 | CASSPTSNQPQHF
TRBJ2-7 | TRBV28 | CASSTYTRGYYEQYF